This entry lists 11 T cell receptor beta chains sequenced from one sample in a study of blood T cell repertoires in COVID-19 (dated by TCRdb to about 2020). Library creation used the immunoSEQ multiplex PCR assay. TCRdb provides this immuneACCESS table in a form limited to in-frame rearrangements. Some clones are lacking; in checked studies, under half of them reflect an unresolved V gene, and why the rest are absent is not known. In this sample the table shows tens of thousands of clones, around nine tenths of which occur a single time. The ten largest clones represent approximately 2.9% of the sample. Specimen: peripheral blood. These receptors were obtained from a woman older than 75 with acute or convalescent COVID-19.

The V call is TRBV2, the J call TRBJ2-5; the match to TRBD2 covers 11 bases. Germline V gene lookup returns CDR1 SNHLY and CDR2 FYNNEI. The trim removed 6 bases at V and 13 bases at J, leaving 13 bases unmatched. This CDR3 region has 14 residues. The CDR3 sequence: CASSSGTSGAEGYF. CDR3 coding DNA: TGTGCCAGCAGCTCCGGGACTAGCGGTGCCGAAGGGTACTTC.

V usage is TRBV6-5 and J usage is TRBJ2-5; no reliable D call. The CDR3 extends over 11 amino acids. CDR1 MNHEY and CDR2 SVGAGI come from the germline V gene. Trimming cost V 5 bases and J 8 bases, with 9 bases left between them. The DNA of the CDR3 is TGTGCCAGCAGTCTTAGAGGTACCCAGTACTTC. This codes for CASSLRGTQYF.

The V and J genes are TRBV29-1 and TRBJ1-4; D is perhaps TRBD1 (6 bases). V lost 6 bases and J lost 3, with 11 bases in between. This CDR3 spans 13 amino acids. Germline CDR1 is SQVTM and CDR2 is ANQGSEA. The CDR3, as DNA: TGCAGCGTCTTAGGGGGTTCTAATGAAAAACTGTTTTTT. This translates into CSVLGGSNEKLFF.

CDR3 residues: CASSSLLIYGYTF. CDR3 bases: TGTGCCAGCAGTTCACTCCTTATATATGGCTACACCTTC. The V call is TRBV12-3 or TRBV12-4, the J call TRBJ1-2; no definite D call. V was shortened by 4 bases and J by 5 bases, with 11 bases between the two germline ends. This CDR3 is 13 amino acids long.

The J gene is TRBJ2-1, the V gene TRBV4-3; 11 bases line up with TRBD2. V lost 0 bases, J lost 0 bases, and 7 bases stayed unmatched. The CDR3 covers 19 residues. CDR1 is LGHNA and CDR2 is YSLEER in the germline V gene. The CDR3 sequence is CASSQDWASGRSSYNEQFF. The CDR3 DNA is TGCGCCAGCAGCCAAGATTGGGCTAGCGGGAGGAGCTCCTACAATGAGCAGTTCTTC.

DNA of the CDR3: TGTGCCAGTAGTAATTCGGGGGAGACCCAGTACTTC. The encoded protein is CASSNSGETQYF. The chain is built from TRBV19 and TRBJ2-5; TRBD2 might be the D (5 bases). The length of the CDR3 is 12 residues. CDR1 LNHDA and CDR2 SQIVND come from the germline V gene (reference sequence). With 4 bases removed from V and 5 bases from J, the gap between germline ends came to 8 bases.

This clone was seen more than once but under ten times. The V and J genes are TRBV7-8 and TRBJ2-7; the match to TRBD2 covers 11 bases. Germline V gives CDR1 SGHVS, CDR2 FQNEAQ. The CDR3 has 15 amino acids. After removal of 5 bases from V and 2 bases from J, the junction contained 5 bases not matched to a gene. CDR3 sequence reads: CASSDSGRATYEQYF. The CDR3 coding sequence is TGTGCCAGCAGCGATAGCGGGAGGGCCACCTACGAGCAGTACTTC.

The sample holds a few counts of this clone. The chain uses TRBV19 and TRBJ1-1, with 7 bases aligning to TRBD1. Per germline, CDR1 LNHDA and CDR2 SQIVND (reference sequence). The trim removed 5 bases at V and 0 bases at J, leaving 6 bases unmatched. CDR3 length: 15 residues. CDR3: CASSPGQFMNTEAFF. CDR3 bases: TGTGCCAGTAGTCCGGGACAGTTTATGAACACTGAAGCTTTCTTT.

V and J are TRBV3-1 (or the pseudogene TRBV3-2) and TRBJ1-3, with 8 bases matching TRBD1. This CDR3 region has 16 residues. The germline gives CDR1 LGHDT, CDR2 YNNKEL (reference sequence). V lost 0 bases to trimming and J lost 0 bases; unmatched junction nucleotides: 1. DNA for the CDR3: TGTGCCAGCAGCCAAGAAACAGGGGGCTCTGGAAACACCATATATTTT. Residues: CASSQETGGSGNTIYF.

This chain links TRBV20-1 with TRBJ2-3; no clear D gene. Germline-derived CDR1 and CDR2 are DFQATT and SNEGSKA (reference sequence). V dropped 3 bases and J dropped 0 bases, with 13 bases sitting between them. CDR3 length: 15 residues. DNA for the CDR3: TGCAGTGCTAGTGTACGCGGATTTAGCACAGATACGCAGTATTTT. This translates into CSASVRGFSTDTQYF.

V gene TRBV7-3 combines with J gene TRBJ2-5; 7 nucleotides line up with TRBD2. Germline values: CDR1 SGHTA, CDR2 FQGTGA. Trimming removed 5 bases from V and 2 bases from J; junction bases left unmatched: 5. The CDR3 runs 14 residues. In nucleotides, the CDR3 is TGTGCCAGCAGCCAGACGGGGGGTCAAGAGACCCAGTACTTC. It encodes CASSQTGGQETQYF.